Below, 21 T cell receptor beta chains from the same sample are listed, as sequenced in a study of neurological immune-mediated disorders. From the 5' RACE reads, TCRdb called clonotypes with MiXCR, one entry per CDR3 protein. The sample holds about 59,000 distinct CDR3 sequences, 3% to 4% seen once. The source material was PBMCs. Receptor source: a woman aged 30 to 39 with multiple sclerosis.

Many counts were recorded for this clonotype. The chain couples TRBV5-1 to TRBJ2-7, with TRBD1 matching over 7 bases. This CDR3 has 13 residues. The junction had 7 bases not matched to a gene; V was cut back by 7 bases and J by 3 bases. Germline CDR1 SGHRS, CDR2 YFSETQ. In DNA, the CDR3 is TGCGCCAGCGGAAAGACAGGGAACTACGAGCAGTACTTC. Its translation is CASGKTGNYEQYF.

There are many counts of this clonotype. The chain recombines TRBV5-1 with TRBJ1-3; D may be TRBD1 (6 bases). CDR3 length: 14 amino acids. Germline V gives CDR1 SGHRS, CDR2 YFSETQ. V was pared by 3 bases and J by 4 bases, with 11 bases between. The CDR3 loop is CASSWGQRGNTIYF. CDR3 nucleotide sequence: TGCGCCAGCAGCTGGGGGCAAAGAGGAAACACCATATATTTT.

This clonotype was observed at least ten times. This rearrangement joins TRBV1 to TRBJ1-2; the table gives TRBD1 as D, unverified against the DNA. TRBV1 is deemed a pseudogene. CDR3 length equals 17 residues. The CDR3 sequence: CTSSQDPWDRGLEGYTF. For the CDR3, the DNA is TGCACCAGCAGCCAAGATCCCTGGGACAGGGGGCTTGAAGGCTACACCTTC.

This clonotype was observed at least ten times. The chain combines TRBV20-1 with TRBJ1-1; D unresolved. CDR1 and CDR2 (germline): DFQATT, SNEGSKA (reference sequence). CDR3 size: 15 residues. The ends were cut back, 4 bases at V and 5 bases at J, with 20 bases in the middle. This chain's CDR3 is CSATTPIGRGTEAFF. The CDR3, as DNA: TGCAGTGCTACTACGCCGATAGGGCGAGGAACTGAAGCTTTCTTT.

This clonotype was seen at least ten times. The chain is built from TRBV15 and TRBJ2-1, with D tentatively TRBD1 (6 bases). V lost 6 bases and J 3 bases, leaving 18 bases between the germline ends. The CDR3 has 16 amino acids. CDR1 LNHNV and CDR2 YYDKDF come from the germline V gene (reference sequence). The CDR3 sequence is CATRELQGFGYNEQFF. CDR3 bases: TGTGCCACCAGGGAACTACAGGGATTCGGCTACAATGAGCAGTTCTTC.

Ten or more counts support this clonotype. The V and J genes are TRBV6-6 and TRBJ2-3, with D maybe TRBD2 (6 bases). V gave up 7 bases and J gave up 4 bases, with 15 bases separating them. This CDR3 spans 14 amino acids. Germline lookup yields CDR1 MNHNY and CDR2 SVGAGI (reference sequence). The chain's CDR3 is CASTLAFGADTQYF. The CDR3 nucleotides read TGTGCCAGCACACTAGCATTTGGCGCAGATACGCAGTATTTT.

This clonotype was seen ten or more times. V is TRBV20-1 and J is TRBJ2-1; unclear D gene. The CDR3 spans 15 residues. Germline V gives CDR1 DFQATT, CDR2 SNEGSKA (reference sequence). V was clipped by 6 bases and J by 2 bases, with 17 bases between them. The CDR3 is CSAPEVGSPYNEQFF. CDR3 DNA sequence: TGCAGTGCCCCCGAGGTGGGCTCCCCCTACAATGAGCAGTTCTTC.

This clonotype has at least ten counts. The chain carries TRBV5-1 and TRBJ2-7; tentatively, D is TRBD1 (5 bases). This CDR3 is built from 16 residues. Trimming stripped 0 bases from V and 3 bases from J, with 16 bases between. The germline V gene encodes CDR1 SGHRS and CDR2 YFSETQ. The CDR3 here is CASSLGQGGYNYEQYF. The CDR3 DNA sequence: TGCGCCAGCAGCTTGGGCCAGGGCGGCTATAACTACGAGCAGTACTTC.

This clonotype was counted many times. The chain is built from TRBV11-1 and TRBJ2-3; D is possibly TRBD2 (6 bases). CDR1 SGHAT and CDR2 FQDESV come from the germline V gene (reference sequence). This CDR3 comprises 13 residues. Trimming left V 5 bases short and J 5 bases short, with 11 bases between. The CDR3 loop reads CASSRRGRDTQYF. The CDR3 DNA reads as TGTGCCAGCAGCCGGCGGGGAAGAGATACGCAGTATTTT. The whole variable domain, remainder taken from reference TRBV11-1 and TRBJ2-3, is EAEVAQSPRYKITEKSQAVAFWCDPISGHATLYWYRQILGQGPELLVQFQDESVVDDSQLPKDRFSAERLKGVDSTLKIQPAELGDSAMYLCASSRRGRDTQYFGPGTRLTVL.

Ten or more counts support this clonotype. The rearrangement uses TRBV5-1 and TRBJ2-6; D is unresolved. CDR1 and CDR2 from the germline V gene are SGHRS and YFSETQ. This CDR3 has 12 residues. V was clipped by 6 bases and J by 1 base, with 2 bases between them. CDR3: CASTSGANVLTF. The DNA for the CDR3 is TGCGCCAGCACATCTGGGGCCAACGTCCTGACTTTC. Drawing the rest from reference TRBV5-1 and TRBJ2-6, the complete variable domain is KAGVTQTPRYLIKTRGQQVTLSCSPISGHRSVSWYQQTPGQGLQFLFEYFSETQRNKGNFPGRFSGRQFSNSRSEMNVSTLELGDSALYLCASTSGANVLTFGAGSRLTVL.

This clonotype was recorded many times. The chain links TRBV28 to TRBJ2-2; the D is unclear. This CDR3 is built from 12 residues. V lost 7 bases to trimming and J lost 4 bases, with 7 bases between them. The germline gives CDR1 MDHEN, CDR2 SYDVKM. In nucleotides, the CDR3 is TGTGCCAGCAATGTGGGCACCGGGGAGCTGTTTTTT. Protein sequence: CASNVGTGELFF.

This clonotype was counted at least ten times. The CDR3 loop reads CASKPSGRAQNTGELFF. In nucleotides, the CDR3 is TGCGCCAGCAAACCTAGCGGGAGGGCCCAGAACACCGGGGAGCTGTTTTTT. The chain employs TRBV5-1 and TRBJ2-2; 12 nucleotides line up with TRBD2. The germline V gene has CDR1 SGHRS and CDR2 YFSETQ. V was pared by 6 bases and J by 1 base, with 7 bases of the junction left unmatched. This CDR3 spans 17 amino acids. Using reference TRBV5-1 and TRBJ2-2 for the parts outside the CDR3, the full variable domain is KAGVTQTPRYLIKTRGQQVTLSCSPISGHRSVSWYQQTPGQGLQFLFEYFSETQRNKGNFPGRFSGRQFSNSRSEMNVSTLELGDSALYLCASKPSGRAQNTGELFFGEGSRLTVL.

This clonotype has at least ten counts. The V and J genes are TRBV29-1 and TRBJ2-4; D is possibly TRBD1 (6 bases). The V gene lost 4 bases and the J gene lost 6 bases, with 16 bases spanning the gap. There are 14 residues in the CDR3. In germline, CDR1 is SQVTM, CDR2 ANQGSEA. CDR3 sequence (DNA): TGCAGCGTTGGTTTAGCAGGGGTGGGAAACATTCAGTACTTC. Translation gives CSVGLAGVGNIQYF.

This clonotype was picked up many times. The V call is TRBV20-1, the J call TRBJ1-2; 9 nucleotides line up with TRBD1. Germline V gene lookup returns CDR1 DFQATT and CDR2 SNEGSKA (reference sequence). CDR3 size: 14 residues. The V and J ends lost 6 bases and 5 bases, in that order; junction bases with no gene match: 10. The CDR3 nucleotides read TGCAGTGCCTACGATTCGGACAGGGGATATGGCTACACCTTC. Protein sequence: CSAYDSDRGYGYTF.

In its sample, this clonotype was seen many times. Here the CDR3 reads CASSLEEGTSGMDTQYF. As DNA, the CDR3 is TGCGCCAGCAGCTTGGAGGAAGGGACTAGCGGGATGGATACGCAGTATTTT. V usage is TRBV5-1 and J usage is TRBJ2-3; 13 positions match TRBD2. CDR1 is SGHRS and CDR2 is YFSETQ in the germline V gene. This CDR3 region has 17 residues. The trim removed 0 bases at V and 6 bases at J, leaving 7 bases unmatched.

This clonotype was seen at least ten times. V and J are TRBV6-6 and TRBJ2-1; 7 bases align to TRBD1. The germline gives CDR1 MNHNY, CDR2 SVGAGI (reference sequence). The CDR3 is 15 residues long. The V segment lost 4 bases and the J segment 2 bases; nucleotides outside the gene matches: 5. As DNA, the CDR3 is TGTGCCAGCAGTTTAGGGACAGATGCCTACAATGAGCAGTTCTTC. Amino acids: CASSLGTDAYNEQFF.

Concerning this clonotype itself: A much larger clone differs from this one at a single base, so this may be a read error. This sequence joins TRBV7-2 and TRBJ1-5, with unresolved D. This CDR3 is built from 12 residues. CDR1 is SGHTA, CDR2 FQGNSA, per germline. CDR3 region: CASSLLPKPQNF. The CDR3 nucleotides read TGTGCCAGCAGCTTATTACCCAAGCCCCAGAATTTT.

This clonotype was seen many times. The chain is built from TRBV12-3 or TRBV12-4 and TRBJ2-5, with 7 bases fitting TRBD1. V lost 8 bases to trimming and J lost 7 bases; unmatched junction nucleotides: 10. The length of the CDR3 is 13 residues. The CDR3 loop is CASSSDRDRTQYF. CDR3 DNA: TGTGCCAGCTCCTCTGACAGGGATCGGACCCAGTACTTC.

This clonotype was detected a few times. One base away lies a much larger clone, so this may be a sequencing read error. The chain links TRBV20-1 to TRBJ2-3, with a weak D call TRBD2 (5 bases). Germline V gene sequence: CDR1 DFQATT, CDR2 SNEGSKA (reference sequence). The germline V and J ends were trimmed by 5 bases and 6 bases, with 18 bases remaining between them. CDR3 length: 14 amino acids. The CDR3 sequence is CSARVGEFLDTQYF. CDR3 sequence (DNA): TGCAGTGCTCGAGTGGGAGAGTTTCTTGATACGCAGTATTTT.

This clonotype was detected many times. The J gene is TRBJ2-3, the V gene TRBV10-3; unclear D gene. Trimming pared 8 bases from V and 6 bases from J, leaving 12 bases between. The V gene's germline CDR1 is ENHRY and CDR2 SYGVKD. The CDR3 is 12 amino acids. CDR3 amino acids: CAISGGSDTQYF. The CDR3 DNA reads TGTGCCATCTCAGGCGGATCGGATACGCAGTATTTT.

The V and J genes are TRBV7-8 and TRBJ1-5; D gene ambiguous. The germline V gene has CDR1 SGHVS and CDR2 FQNEAQ. Trimming cost V 3 bases and J 6 bases, with 9 bases left between them. The length of the CDR3 is 13 residues. The CDR3 nucleotides read TGTGCCAGCAGCTTTGGGGATCCTCAGCCCCAGCATTTT. Protein: CASSFGDPQPQHF.